These T cell receptor beta chains were read from a single sample in a study of shared clonotypes between healthy human individuals. The data were produced by immunoSEQ multiplex PCR, yet TCRdb's version contains in-frame clones alone and is incomplete. Of 330,000 or so clones detected, 74% appear once; the ten largest clones hold about 9.4%. Sequencing was carried out using memory CD4+ T cells sorted from blood. These receptors were obtained from a man aged 30 to 39 in good health. Each CDR3 is given with its conserved first and last residue. The D gene is left open where the match is weak. Some rows have no size entry. The others give once, few or many, or a class for an expanded clone.

V gene	D gene	J gene	clone size	CDR3 protein	CDR3 DNA
TRBV30	NA	TRBJ1-4	NA	CAWSEVVRDEKLFF	TGTGCCTGGAGTGAGGTCGTCCGCGATGAAAAACTGTTTTTT
TRBV6-5	NA	TRBJ2-1	once	CASSQYRETEQFF	TGTGCCAGCAGCCAATACAGGGAGACTGAGCAGTTCTTC
TRBV11-2	NA	TRBJ2-3	once	CASILTGGTDTQYF	TGTGCCAGCATCCTCACGGGAGGCACAGATACGCAGTATTTT
TRBV30	NA	TRBJ1-1	NA	CAWSGAGRNTEAFF	TGTGCCTGGAGTGGGGCAGGGAGGAACACTGAAGCTTTCTTT
TRBV6-1	NA	TRBJ2-5	NA	CASIMETQYF	TGTGCCAGCATTATGGAGACCCAGTACTTC
TRBV9	TRBD2	TRBJ2-3	NA	CASSKSGRTTDTQYF	TGTGCCAGCAGTAAGAGCGGGAGAACGACAGATACGCAGTATTTT
TRBV7-2	TRBD1	TRBJ2-5	NA	CASRRRTGLAETQYF	TGTGCCAGCAGACGGAGGACAGGGTTGGCGGAGACCCAGTACTTC
TRBV5-5	NA	TRBJ1-1	NA	CASSLERKNTEAFF	TGTGCCAGCAGCTTGGAAAGGAAGAACACTGAAGCTTTCTTT
TRBV5-1	NA	TRBJ2-1	many	CASSPGQTSYNEQFF	TGCGCCAGCAGCCCAGGACAAACCTCCTACAATGAGCAGTTCTTC
TRBV15	NA	TRBJ2-3	few	CATSRAGTDTQYF	TGTGCCACCAGCAGAGCGGGCACAGATACGCAGTATTTT
TRBV11-1	TRBD1	TRBJ1-1	NA	CASSSLDRGEAFF	TGTGCCAGCAGCTCGCTTGACAGGGGTGAAGCTTTCTTT
TRBV19	NA	TRBJ2-2	NA	CASSIRWAGRNTGELFF	TGTGCCAGTAGTATCCGCTGGGCGGGAAGGAACACCGGGGAGCTGTTTTTT
TRBV7-9	NA	TRBJ2-5	NA	CASSSGQMYQETQYF	TGTGCCAGCAGCTCGGGACAAATGTACCAAGAGACCCAGTACTTC
TRBV19	TRBD1	TRBJ1-2	NA	CASSMTGGYGYTF	TGTGCCAGTAGTATGACAGGGGGCTATGGCTACACCTTC
TRBV9	NA	TRBJ1-3	NA	CASSVESHSGNTIYF	TGTGCCAGCAGCGTAGAAAGTCACTCTGGAAACACCATATATTTT
TRBV4-3	NA	TRBJ2-3	NA	CASSQGHSTDTQYF	TGCGCCAGCAGCCAAGGTCACAGCACAGATACGCAGTATTTT
TRBV4-3	NA	TRBJ2-7	NA	CASSQDRGFSYEQYF	TGCGCCAGCAGCCAAGATCGGGGGTTCTCCTACGAGCAGTACTTC
TRBV2	NA	TRBJ1-1	NA	CAIQGINTEAFF	TGTGCCATTCAGGGGATCAACACTGAAGCTTTCTTT
TRBV11-2	NA	TRBJ2-3	NA	CASSLDHRISTDTQYF	TGTGCCAGCAGCTTAGACCATCGGATTAGCACAGATACGCAGTATTTT
TRBV2	NA	TRBJ2-7	NA	CASSERGSILYEQYF	TGTGCCAGCAGTGAACGAGGTTCTATTTTGTACGAGCAGTACTTC
TRBV13	NA	TRBJ2-1	NA	CASKWVSYNEQFF	TGTGCCAGCAAGTGGGTATCCTACAATGAGCAGTTCTTC
TRBV10-3	NA	TRBJ2-5	NA	CAISEGPRETQYF	TGTGCCATCAGTGAGGGACCGAGGGAGACCCAGTACTTC
TRBV18	NA	TRBJ2-6	NA	CASSPTGTRTGANVLTF	TGTGCCAGCTCACCTACCGGGACGAGAACTGGGGCCAACGTCCTGACTTTC
TRBV5-6	NA	TRBJ1-5	NA	CASSLSRQGFNQPQHF	TGTGCCAGCAGCTTGAGCCGGCAGGGCTTCAATCAGCCCCAGCATTTT
TRBV7-9	NA	TRBJ2-7	few	CASSYGGLGYEQYF	TGTGCCAGCAGCTACGGGGGCCTGGGCTACGAGCAGTACTTC
TRBV2	NA	TRBJ1-5	NA	CASSPRGPNQPQHF	TGTGCCAGCAGCCCCCGGGGCCCAAATCAGCCCCAGCATTTT
TRBV6-1	TRBD2	TRBJ2-1	NA	CASSEATFAGVGYNEQFF	TGTGCCAGCAGTGAAGCTACGTTTGCGGGAGTAGGGTACAATGAGCAGTTCTTC
TRBV30	TRBD2	TRBJ2-1	NA	CAWSDSGGYNEQFF	TGTGCCTGGAGTGACAGCGGGGGGTACAATGAGCAGTTCTTC
TRBV19	NA	TRBJ1-2	NA	CASSLDNYGYTF	TGTGCCAGTAGCCTAGATAACTATGGCTACACCTTC
TRBV5-4	NA	TRBJ2-2	NA	CASSPTGTGELFF	TGTGCCAGCAGCCCGACTGGCACCGGGGAGCTGTTTTTT
TRBV2	NA	TRBJ1-1	NA	CASKLNTEAFF	TGTGCCAGCAAACTGAACACTGAAGCTTTCTTT
TRBV11-2	NA	TRBJ2-5	NA	CASSRGQQETQYF	TGTGCCAGCAGCAGAGGACAGCAGGAGACCCAGTACTTC
TRBV11-2	NA	TRBJ2-1	NA	CASSKNKGSINEQFF	TGTGCCAGCAGCAAGAATAAGGGCTCAATCAATGAGCAGTTCTTC
TRBV15	NA	TRBJ1-5	NA	CATSLDSNQPQHF	TGTGCCACCAGCCTGGATAGCAATCAGCCCCAGCATTTT
TRBV7-9	NA	TRBJ1-1	NA	CASTKGRENTEAFF	TGTGCCAGCACCAAAGGACGGGAGAACACTGAAGCTTTCTTT
TRBV10-3	NA	TRBJ2-7	NA	CAISGQNLYEQCF	TGTGCCATCAGTGGACAGAACCTCTACGAGCAGTGCTTC
TRBV28	TRBD1	TRBJ2-7	NA	CATQLPGQGTYEQYF	TGTGCCACCCAACTTCCGGGACAGGGGACCTACGAGCAGTACTTC
TRBV5-1	NA	TRBJ1-1	NA	CASSLNMNTEAFF	TGCGCCAGCAGCTTAAACATGAACACTGAAGCTTTCTTT
TRBV19	TRBD1	TRBJ2-7	NA	CASSIPTGQGTYEQYF	TGTGCCAGTAGTATACCAACGGGACAGGGGACCTACGAGCAGTACTTC
TRBV27	NA	TRBJ1-2	few	CASSPRTLYGYTF	TGTGCCAGCAGTCCCCGAACACTCTATGGCTACACCTTC
TRBV7-9	TRBD1	TRBJ1-3	NA	CASSPRGQMGNTIYF	TGTGCCAGCAGCCCGCGGGGACAGATGGGAAACACCATATATTTT
TRBV27	NA	TRBJ2-1	once	CASKGRPGSAEQFF	TGTGCCAGCAAGGGGAGACCGGGTTCAGCTGAGCAGTTCTTC
TRBV30	TRBD2	TRBJ2-1	NA	CAWSGTSGYNEQFF	TGTGCCTGGAGTGGTACTAGCGGCTACAATGAGCAGTTCTTC
TRBV5-4	NA	TRBJ2-7	many	CASSKRQDPYEQYF	TGTGCCAGCAGTAAGAGACAGGATCCCTACGAGCAGTACTTC
TRBV9	NA	TRBJ1-2	NA	CASSPSSLVNYGYTF	TGTGCCAGCAGCCCCTCGTCCCTAGTTAACTATGGCTACACCTTC
TRBV6-5	NA	TRBJ2-3	NA	CASSYSGVTDTQYF	TGTGCCAGCAGTTACTCTGGGGTCACAGATACGCAGTATTTT
TRBV7-9	TRBD1	TRBJ2-5	NA	CASSDDRGQETQYF	TGTGCCAGCAGCGACGACAGGGGGCAGGAGACCCAGTACTTC
TRBV15	NA	TRBJ1-4	few	CATSREGHNEKLFF	TGTGCCACCAGCAGAGAAGGGCACAATGAAAAACTGTTTTTT
TRBV7-9	NA	TRBJ2-5	NA	CASSFSETQYF	TGTGCCAGCAGCTTCAGCGAGACCCAGTACTTC
TRBV7-9	NA	TRBJ2-7	once	CASSWAGMTYEQYF	TGTGCCAGCAGCTGGGCAGGGATGACCTACGAGCAGTACTTC
TRBV27	TRBD1	TRBJ2-7	NA	CASSRTGPGEQYF	TGTGCCAGCAGCAGGACAGGCCCCGGCGAGCAGTACTTC
TRBV20-1	NA	TRBJ2-7	NA	CSARWGYEQYF	TGCAGTGCTAGATGGGGGTACGAGCAGTACTTC
TRBV2	NA	TRBJ1-6	NA	CASSPRAVSLHF	TGTGCCAGCAGCCCGAGGGCGGTTTCCCTCCACTTT
TRBV9	NA	TRBJ2-1	NA	CASSRRLALYNEQFF	TGTGCCAGCAGCCGGAGGCTAGCCCTCTACAATGAGCAGTTCTTC
TRBV5-1	NA	TRBJ2-5	NA	CASSFLETQYF	TGCGCCAGCAGCTTTCTGGAGACCCAGTACTTC
TRBV15	NA	TRBJ2-2	NA	CATSRGRGELFF	TGTGCCACCTCCAGGGGCAGAGGGGAGCTGTTTTTT